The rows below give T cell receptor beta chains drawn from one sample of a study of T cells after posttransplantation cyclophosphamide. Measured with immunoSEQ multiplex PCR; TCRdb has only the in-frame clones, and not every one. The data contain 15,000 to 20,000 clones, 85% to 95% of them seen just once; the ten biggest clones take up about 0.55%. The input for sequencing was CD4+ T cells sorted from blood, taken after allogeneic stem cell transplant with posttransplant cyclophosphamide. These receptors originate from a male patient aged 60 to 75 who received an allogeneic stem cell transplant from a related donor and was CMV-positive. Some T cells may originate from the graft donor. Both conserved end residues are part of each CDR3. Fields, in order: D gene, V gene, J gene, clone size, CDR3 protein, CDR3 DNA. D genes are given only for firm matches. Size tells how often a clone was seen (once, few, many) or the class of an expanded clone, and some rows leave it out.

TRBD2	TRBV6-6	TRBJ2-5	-	CASSGDSGETQYF	TGTGCCAGCAGTGGGGATAGCGGGGAGACCCAGTACTTC
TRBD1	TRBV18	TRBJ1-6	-	CASSPLDRYFNSPLHF	TGTGCCAGCTCACCACTGGACAGGTACTTTAATTCCCCCCTCCACTTT
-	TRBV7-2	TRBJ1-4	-	CASSPQPSTNEKLFF	TGTGCCAGCAGCCCACAACCGTCAACTAATGAAAAACTGTTTTTT
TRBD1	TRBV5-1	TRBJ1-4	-	CASSWGSGGAGREKLFF	TGCGCCAGCAGCTGGGGATCAGGGGGCGCAGGCCGTGAAAAACTGTTTTTT
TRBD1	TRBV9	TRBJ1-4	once	CASSVPSGGNEKLFF	TGTGCCAGCAGCGTCCCCTCAGGGGGAAATGAAAAACTGTTTTTT
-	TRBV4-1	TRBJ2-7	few	CASSQGSQGQDEQYF	TGCGCCAGCAGCCAAGGTTCGCAGGGCCAGGACGAGCAGTACTTC
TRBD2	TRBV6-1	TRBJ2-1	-	CASRAGGVGNEQFF	TGTGCCAGCAGGGCGGGGGGCGTAGGCAATGAGCAGTTCTTC
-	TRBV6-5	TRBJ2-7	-	CASSPALREQYF	TGTGCCAGCAGTCCCGCGTTGAGGGAGCAGTACTTC
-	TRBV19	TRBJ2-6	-	CASSIRGRATGANVLTF	TGTGCCAGTAGTATAAGGGGCAGGGCGACTGGGGCCAACGTCCTGACTTTC
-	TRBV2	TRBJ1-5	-	CASSEGGSRNQPQHF	TGTGCCAGCAGTGAGGGGGGTTCCCGCAATCAGCCCCAGCATTTT
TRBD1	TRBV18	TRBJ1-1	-	CASSTGTGGTEAFF	TGTGCCAGCTCCACTGGGACAGGGGGTACTGAAGCTTTCTTT
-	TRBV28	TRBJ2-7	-	CASSRDNEQYF	TGTGCCAGCAGTCGGGACAACGAGCAGTACTTC
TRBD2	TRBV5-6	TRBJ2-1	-	CASSLDAGGADEQFF	TGTGCCAGCAGCTTGGACGCCGGGGGGGCTGATGAGCAGTTCTTC
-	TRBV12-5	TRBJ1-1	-	CASGLLDMNTEAFF	TGTGCTAGTGGTTTGTTAGATATGAACACTGAAGCTTTCTTT
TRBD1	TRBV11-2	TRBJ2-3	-	CASSSSQQGGLATDTQYF	TGTGCCAGCAGCTCCTCTCAACAGGGGGGCTTAGCAACAGATACGCAGTATTTT
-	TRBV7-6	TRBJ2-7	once	CASSQGPGYEQYF	TGTGCCAGCAGCCAGGGTCCGGGCTACGAGCAGTACTTC
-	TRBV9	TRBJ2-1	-	CASSVVAGAYNEQFF	TGTGCCAGCAGCGTAGTGGCGGGGGCTTACAATGAGCAGTTCTTC
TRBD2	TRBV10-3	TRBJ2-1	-	CASSPLAGEYNEQFF	TGTGCCAGCTCACCCTTAGCGGGGGAATACAATGAGCAGTTCTTC
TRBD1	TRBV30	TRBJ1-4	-	CAFTNPTGADEKLFF	TGTGCCTTTACAAACCCGACAGGGGCTGATGAAAAACTGTTTTTT
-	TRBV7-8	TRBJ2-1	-	CASSFSGEQFF	TGTGCCAGCAGCTTTAGCGGTGAGCAGTTCTTC
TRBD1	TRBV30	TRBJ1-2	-	CAWSPQGAYGYTF	TGTGCCTGGAGTCCACAGGGGGCGTATGGCTACACCTTC
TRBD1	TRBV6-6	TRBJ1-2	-	CASTPRQGNGYTF	TGTGCCAGCACTCCCCGACAGGGCAATGGCTACACCTTC
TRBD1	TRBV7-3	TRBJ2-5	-	CASSYGGQRSRETQYF	TGTGCCAGCAGCTATGGGGGACAGAGAAGTCGGGAGACCCAGTACTTC
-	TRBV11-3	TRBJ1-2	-	CASSDKVRAYGYTF	TGTGCCAGCAGCGATAAGGTCAGGGCGTATGGCTACACCTTC
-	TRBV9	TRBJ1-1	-	CASSPWDITEAFF	TGTGCCAGCAGCCCGTGGGACATCACTGAAGCTTTCTTT
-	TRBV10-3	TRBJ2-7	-	CAISGIFGTEKYF	TGTGCCATCAGTGGGATTTTCGGTACAGAAAAGTACTTC
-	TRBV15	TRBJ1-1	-	CATSRDRQENTEAFF	TGTGCCACCAGCAGAGATCGACAGGAGAACACTGAAGCTTTCTTT
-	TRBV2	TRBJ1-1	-	CASRTAPSGAFF	TGTGCCAGCCGGACAGCCCCCTCGGGGGCTTTCTTT
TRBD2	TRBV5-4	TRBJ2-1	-	CASSLAGVAGLQFF	TGTGCCAGCAGCTTGGCCGGAGTAGCGGGGTTACAGTTCTTC
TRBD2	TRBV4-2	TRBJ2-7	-	CASSLTGTSGGGYEQYF	TGTGCCAGCAGCCTAACCGGGACTAGCGGGGGAGGATACGAGCAGTACTTC
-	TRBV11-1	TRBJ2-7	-	CASSGSQGFYEQYF	TGTGCCAGCAGCGGATCCCAGGGGTTCTACGAGCAATACTTC